This T cell receptor beta chain was sequenced in a study of CXCR3-negative and CXCR3-positive naive CD8 T cells. Carrying UMI labels, the TRB cDNA libraries were prepared through 5' RACE. For each CDR3 protein, TCRdb gives one entry from its re-call of the 5' RACE reads, without DNA. The sample holds 150,000 or so distinct CDR3 sequences. The germline V gene has CDR1 SGHTA and CDR2 FQGNSA. The CDR3 spans 15 residues. The sequence came from a human donor in good health. Some clones in this sample may be carry-over from other donors' samples. The sample comprised naive CXCR3- CD8+ T cells from blood. Subset specified: CD45RO-CCR7+CD27+CD95- naive CD8+ T cells lacking CXCR3 (TNR3-). The chain has TRBV7-2 and TRBJ2-2; checking the TCRdb D call of TRBD1 is not possible without DNA. This CDR3 reads CASSSRQGWTGELFF.